This entry describes one T cell receptor (beta chain). The sample originates from a study of T-cell reconstitution after alpha-beta-depleted transplantation in children. Molecular barcoding with unique molecular identifiers was used for the TCRbeta library. Each CDR3 protein gets one entry after TCRdb re-called the PCR reads with MiXCR. In the table there are 440,000 or so distinct CDR3 sequences, about 11% of which are singletons. The V and J ends lost 3 bases and 8 bases respectively, with 14 bases between them. CDR3 length equals 14 residues. The source is a human donor who donated a stem cell graft to a child with acute myeloid leukemia. This chain connects TRBV12-3 or TRBV12-4 to TRBJ1-5, with a tentative D call TRBD1 (5 bases). The sequencing used PBMCs from the stem cell graft donor, collected from the stem cell graft. CDR3 sequence reads: CASSFTGAGEPQHF. The CDR3 DNA reads TGTGCCAGCAGTTTCACTGGGGCGGGAGAGCCCCAGCATTTT.